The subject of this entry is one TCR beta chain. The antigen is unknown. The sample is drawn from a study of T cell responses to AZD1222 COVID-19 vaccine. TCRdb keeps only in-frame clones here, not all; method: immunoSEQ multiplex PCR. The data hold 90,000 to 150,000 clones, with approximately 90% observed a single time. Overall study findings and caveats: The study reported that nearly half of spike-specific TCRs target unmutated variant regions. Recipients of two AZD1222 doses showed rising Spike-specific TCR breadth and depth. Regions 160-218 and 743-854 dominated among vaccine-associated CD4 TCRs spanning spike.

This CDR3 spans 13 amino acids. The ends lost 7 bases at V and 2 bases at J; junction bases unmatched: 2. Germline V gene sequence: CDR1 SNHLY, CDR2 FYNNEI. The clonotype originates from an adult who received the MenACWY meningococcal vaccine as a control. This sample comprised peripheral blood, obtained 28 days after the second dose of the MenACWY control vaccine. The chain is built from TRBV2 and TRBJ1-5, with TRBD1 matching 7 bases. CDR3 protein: CASIGGRNQPQHF. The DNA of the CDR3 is TGTGCCAGCATAGGGGGCCGCAATCAGCCCCAGCATTTT.